This T cell receptor (beta chain) comes out of a study of blood T cell repertoires in COVID-19. Study as a whole: Some COVID-19 samples were acute and others convalescent; all came from the United States, Italy and Spain.

Deletions cut 1 base from V and 6 bases from J, with 9 bases between. Germline lookup yields CDR1 SEHNR and CDR2 FQNEAQ (reference sequence). The CDR3 is 13 residues long. Authors' data handling: Reference gene primer amplification yielded estimated nucleated cell counts. Clones were read by immunoSEQ multiplex PCR, and TCRdb kept only the in-frame ones, dropping some. V, J and clone size reflect that table, while D and trimming were determined from the DNA. The table lists fewer than 500,000 clones, around 84% of them singletons. The gene calls are TRBV7-9 and TRBJ1-2; TRBD1 might be the D (5 bases). This sequence was found in a human donor with acute or convalescent COVID-19. The donor label of this sample is uncertain. Specimen: peripheral blood. The CDR3 region has the DNA TGTGCCAGCAGCTTAGGGACACCCGATGGCTACACCTTC. Translating gives CASSLGTPDGYTF. Supplemented by reference TRBV7-9 and TRBJ1-2, the full variable domain reads DTGVSQNPRHKITKRGQNVTFRCDPISEHNRLYWYRQTLGQGPEFLTYFQNEAQLEKSRLLSDRFSAERPKGSFSTLEIQRTEQGDSAMYLCASSLGTPDGYTFGSGTRLTVV.